By its share, the clone carrying this T cell receptor beta chain is medium-sized. The entry originates in a study of T cell changes during pregnancy in multiple sclerosis. TCRdb's table, derived via immunoSEQ multiplex PCR, lists solely in-frame clones and lacks some. The table shows more than 40,000 clones, with 90% to 95% occurring only once. This receptor was taken from a female donor with multiple sclerosis, enrolled in a pregnancy study. Material: CD8+ T cells from peripheral blood mononuclear cells, obtained in the third trimester of pregnancy.

CDR3 DNA sequence: TGTGCCAGCAGTGTGGATAGCGGTAGCACAGATACGCAGTATTTT. Translated: CASSVDSGSTDTQYF. The chain has TRBV6-4 and TRBJ2-3, with a tentative D call TRBD2 (6 bases). V was pared by 4 bases and J by 0 bases, with 11 bases between. The germline V gene has CDR1 MRHNA and CDR2 SNTAGT. This CDR3 has 15 residues.